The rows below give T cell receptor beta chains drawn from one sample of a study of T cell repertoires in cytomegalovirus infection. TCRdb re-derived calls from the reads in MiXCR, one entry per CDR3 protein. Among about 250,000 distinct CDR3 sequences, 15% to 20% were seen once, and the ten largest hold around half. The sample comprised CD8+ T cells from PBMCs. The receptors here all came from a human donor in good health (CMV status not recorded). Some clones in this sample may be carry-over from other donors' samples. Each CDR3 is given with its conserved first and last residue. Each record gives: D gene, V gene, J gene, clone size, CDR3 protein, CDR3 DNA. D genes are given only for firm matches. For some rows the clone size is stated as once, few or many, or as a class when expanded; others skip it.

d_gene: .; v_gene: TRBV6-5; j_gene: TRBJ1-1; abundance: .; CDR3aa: CASSYSRNQNTEAFF; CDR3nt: TGTGCCAGCAGTTACTCGAGGAATCAGAACACTGAAGCTTTCTTT
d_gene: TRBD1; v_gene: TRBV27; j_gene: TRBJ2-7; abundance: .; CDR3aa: CASSTFSWDSSYEQYF; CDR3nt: TGTGCCAGCAGTACATTTTCATGGGACAGCTCCTACGAGCAGTACTTC
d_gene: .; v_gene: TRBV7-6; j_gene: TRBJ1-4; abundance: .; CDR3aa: CASSSVTGVLFF; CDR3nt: TGTGCCAGCAGCTCCGTGACCGGGGTCCTGTTTTTT
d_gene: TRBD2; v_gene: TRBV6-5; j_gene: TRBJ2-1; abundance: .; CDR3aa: CASSRPIAGDGNEQFF; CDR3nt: TGTGCCAGCAGTCGACCCATAGCGGGGGACGGGAATGAGCAGTTCTTC
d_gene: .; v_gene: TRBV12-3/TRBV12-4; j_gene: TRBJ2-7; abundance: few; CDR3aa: CASRLGQALVHEQYF; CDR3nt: TGTGCCAGCCGGCTCGGTCAGGCTCTTGTCCACGAGCAGTACTTC
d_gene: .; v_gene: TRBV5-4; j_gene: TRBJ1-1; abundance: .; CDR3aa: CASSLSQGGTEAFF; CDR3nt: TGTGCCAGCAGCTTGTCTCAGGGTGGGACTGAAGCTTTCTTT
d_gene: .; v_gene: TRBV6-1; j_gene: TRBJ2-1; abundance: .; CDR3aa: CASSERPLQFNEQFF; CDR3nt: TGTGCCAGCAGTGAAAGACCATTGCAATTCAATGAGCAGTTCTTC
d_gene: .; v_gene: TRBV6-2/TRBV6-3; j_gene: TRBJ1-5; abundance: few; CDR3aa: CASSYLRNQPQHF; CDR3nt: TGTGCCAGCAGTTACCTGAGAAATCAGCCCCAGCATTTT
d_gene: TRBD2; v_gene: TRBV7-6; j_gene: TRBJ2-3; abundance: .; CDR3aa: CASSFLAGLAGRDTQYF; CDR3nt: TGTGCCAGCAGCTTCCTTGCTGGACTAGCGGGGCGGGATACGCAGTATTTT
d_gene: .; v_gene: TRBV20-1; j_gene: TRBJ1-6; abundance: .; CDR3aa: CSAMVQALMGYNSPLHF; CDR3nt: TGCAGTGCTATGGTACAGGCCCTAATGGGCTATAATTCACCCCTCCACTTT
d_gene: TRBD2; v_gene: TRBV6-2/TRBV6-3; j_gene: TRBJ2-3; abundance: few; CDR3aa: CASSFPAAGGVQDTRYF; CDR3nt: TGTGCCAGCAGTTTTCCTGCAGCGGGGGGGGTCCAGGATACGCGGTATTTT
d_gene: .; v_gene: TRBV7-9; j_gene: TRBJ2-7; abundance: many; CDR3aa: CASSTRQDDYEQYF; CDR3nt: TGTGCCAGCAGCACCAGACAGGACGACTACGAGCAGTACTTC
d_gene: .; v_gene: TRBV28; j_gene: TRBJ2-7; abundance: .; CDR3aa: CASSLAGSRSTSYEQYF; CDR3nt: TGTGCCAGCAGTTTAGCAGGGTCCCGATCTACCTCCTACGAGCAGTACTTC
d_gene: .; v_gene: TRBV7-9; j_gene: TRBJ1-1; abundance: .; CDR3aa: CASSLGIGGSEAFF; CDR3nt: TGTGCCAGCAGCTTAGGAATCGGGGGGAGCGAAGCTTTCTTT
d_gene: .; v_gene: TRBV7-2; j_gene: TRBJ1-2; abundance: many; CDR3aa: CASSSWSRGGNYGYTF; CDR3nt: TGTGCCAGCAGCTCCTGGAGCAGGGGCGGTAACTATGGCTACACCTTC
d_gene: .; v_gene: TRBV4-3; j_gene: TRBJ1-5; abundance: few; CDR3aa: CASSQARNQPQHF; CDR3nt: TGCGCCAGCAGCCAAGCCCGAAATCAGCCCCAGCATTTT
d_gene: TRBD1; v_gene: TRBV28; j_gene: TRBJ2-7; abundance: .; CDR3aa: CASTQDRGVSYEQYF; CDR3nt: TGTGCCAGCACCCAAGACAGGGGGGTGTCCTACGAGCAGTACTTC
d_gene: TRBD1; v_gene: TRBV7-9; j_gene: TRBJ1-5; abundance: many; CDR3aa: CASSSDRDLYQPQHF; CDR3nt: TGTGCCAGCAGTTCGGACAGGGACCTTTATCAGCCCCAGCATTTT
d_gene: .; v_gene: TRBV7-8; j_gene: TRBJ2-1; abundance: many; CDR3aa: CASSFGPDGALGQFF; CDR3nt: TGTGCCAGCAGCTTCGGCCCGGACGGCGCCTTGGGACAGTTCTTC
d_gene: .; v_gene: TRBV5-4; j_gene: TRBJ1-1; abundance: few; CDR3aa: CASSLYQETEAFF; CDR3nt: TGTGCCAGCAGCTTGTACCAGGAGACTGAAGCTTTCTTT
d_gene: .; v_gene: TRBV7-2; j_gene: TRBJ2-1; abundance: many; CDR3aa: CASTLQGSEQFF; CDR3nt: TGTGCCAGCACCCTACAGGGTAGCGAGCAGTTCTTC
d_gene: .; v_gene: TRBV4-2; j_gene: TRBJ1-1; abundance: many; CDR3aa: CASSQDVGESEKRAFF; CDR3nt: TGTGCCAGCAGCCAAGATGTGGGAGAGAGTGAAAAGCGGGCTTTCTTT
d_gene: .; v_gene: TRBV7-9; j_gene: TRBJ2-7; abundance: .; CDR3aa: CASSLANTAEQYF; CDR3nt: TGTGCCAGCAGCTTAGCGAATACAGCCGAGCAGTACTTC
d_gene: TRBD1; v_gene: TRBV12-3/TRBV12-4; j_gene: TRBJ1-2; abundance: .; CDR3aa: CASSGGRGSYGYTF; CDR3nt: TGTGCCAGCAGCGGCGGCAGGGGGTCATACGGCTACACCTTC
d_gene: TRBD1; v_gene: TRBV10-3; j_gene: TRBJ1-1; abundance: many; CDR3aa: CAISDPGQMNTEAFF; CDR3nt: TGTGCCATCAGTGATCCGGGACAGATGAACACTGAAGCTTTCTTT
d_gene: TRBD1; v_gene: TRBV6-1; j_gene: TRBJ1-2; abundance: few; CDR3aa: CASSETGGELYGYTF; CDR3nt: TGTGCCAGCAGCGAAACAGGGGGGGAACTCTATGGCTACACCTTC
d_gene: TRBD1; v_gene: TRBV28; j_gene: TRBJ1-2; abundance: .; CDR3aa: CASSSTQAGTVPVYGYTF; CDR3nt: TGTGCCAGCAGTTCGACTCAGGCCGGGACAGTACCTGTTTATGGCTACACCTTC
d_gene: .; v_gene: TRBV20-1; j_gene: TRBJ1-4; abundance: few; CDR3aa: CSARDITAGFHEKLFF; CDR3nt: TGCAGTGCTAGAGATATAACAGCAGGGTTTCATGAAAAACTGTTTTTT
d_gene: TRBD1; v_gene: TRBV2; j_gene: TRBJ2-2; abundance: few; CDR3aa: CAPGTGVNVGELFF; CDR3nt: TGTGCCCCAGGTACAGGGGTTAACGTCGGGGAGCTGTTTTTT
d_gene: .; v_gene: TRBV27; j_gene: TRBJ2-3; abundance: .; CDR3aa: CASSSNLDWDTQYF; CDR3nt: TGTGCCAGCAGTTCAAATCTTGACTGGGATACGCAGTATTTT
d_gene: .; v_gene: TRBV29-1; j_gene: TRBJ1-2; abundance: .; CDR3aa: CSVEELPPGYGYTF; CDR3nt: TGCAGCGTTGAGGAGTTGCCGCCGGGCTATGGCTACACCTTC
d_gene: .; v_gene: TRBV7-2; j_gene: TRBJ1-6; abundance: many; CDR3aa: CASSFRVYNSPLHF; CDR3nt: TGTGCCAGCAGCTTCCGCGTCTATAATTCACCCCTCCACTTT
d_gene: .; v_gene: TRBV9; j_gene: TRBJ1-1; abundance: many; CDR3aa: CASSEARGGGSTEAFF; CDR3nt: TGTGCCAGCAGCGAAGCCAGGGGTGGGGGAAGCACTGAAGCTTTCTTT
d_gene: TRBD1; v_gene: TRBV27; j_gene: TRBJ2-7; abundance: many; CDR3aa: CASSLRGLAYEQYF; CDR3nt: TGTGCCAGCAGTCTCAGGGGGCTCGCCTACGAGCAGTACTTC
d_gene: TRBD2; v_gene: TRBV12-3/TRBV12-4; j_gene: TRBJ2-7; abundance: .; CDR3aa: CASSAGTSGGHPEGEQYF; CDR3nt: TGTGCCAGCAGTGCCGGGACTAGCGGGGGCCACCCTGAGGGCGAGCAGTACTTC
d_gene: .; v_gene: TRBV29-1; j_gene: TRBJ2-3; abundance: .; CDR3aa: CSPRGPTGYNHPTTDTQYF; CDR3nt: TGCAGCCCGAGGGGCCCGACAGGCTATAATCACCCTACCACAGATACGCAGTATTTT
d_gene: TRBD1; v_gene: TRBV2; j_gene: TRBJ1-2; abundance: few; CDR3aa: CASSYGTGGSGYTF; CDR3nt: TGTGCCAGCAGTTACGGGACAGGGGGAAGTGGCTACACCTTC
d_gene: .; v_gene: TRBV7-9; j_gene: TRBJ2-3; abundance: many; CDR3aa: CASSLGLDLSTDTQYF; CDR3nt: TGTGCCAGCAGCTTAGGTCTAGATCTTTCCACAGATACGCAGTATTTT
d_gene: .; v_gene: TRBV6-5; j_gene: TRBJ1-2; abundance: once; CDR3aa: CASSYSTETNYGYTF; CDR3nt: TGTGCCAGCAGTTACTCCACAGAAACTAACTATGGCTACACCTTC
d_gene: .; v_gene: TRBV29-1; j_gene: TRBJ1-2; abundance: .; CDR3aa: CSVEAPRGGYTF; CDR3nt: TGCAGCGTTGAAGCTCCCCGGGGCGGCTACACCTTC
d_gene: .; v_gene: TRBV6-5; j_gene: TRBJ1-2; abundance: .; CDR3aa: CASSYDPQSHYGYTF; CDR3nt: TGTGCCAGCAGTTACGACCCACAGTCTCACTATGGCTACACCTTC
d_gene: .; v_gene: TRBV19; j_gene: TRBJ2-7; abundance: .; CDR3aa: CASNYGTSYAEQYF; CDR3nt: TGTGCCAGTAATTATGGGACCTCGTACGCCGAGCAGTACTTC
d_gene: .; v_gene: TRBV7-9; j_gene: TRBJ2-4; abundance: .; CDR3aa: CASSPGELAKNIQYF; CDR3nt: TGTGCCAGCAGCCCCGGGGAGCTAGCCAAAAACATTCAGTACTTC
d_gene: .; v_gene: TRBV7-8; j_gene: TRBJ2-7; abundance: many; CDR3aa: CASSLALQTAYEQYF; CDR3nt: TGTGCCAGCAGCTTAGCGCTTCAGACCGCCTACGAGCAGTACTTC
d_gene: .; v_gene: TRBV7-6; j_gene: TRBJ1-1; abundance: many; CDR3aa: CASSSLRNTEAFF; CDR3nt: TGTGCCAGCAGCTCACTAAGAAACACTGAAGCTTTCTTT
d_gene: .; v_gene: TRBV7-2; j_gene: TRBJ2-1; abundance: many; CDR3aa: CASSRSSVGGAGLNEQFF; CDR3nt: TGTGCCAGCAGCCGCTCGAGTGTGGGGGGGGCTGGCTTGAATGAGCAGTTCTTC
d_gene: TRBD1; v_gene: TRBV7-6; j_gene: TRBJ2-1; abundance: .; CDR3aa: CASSLQNTGQLVYNEQFF; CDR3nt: TGTGCCAGCAGCTTACAAAATACGGGACAGTTAGTTTACAATGAGCAGTTCTTC
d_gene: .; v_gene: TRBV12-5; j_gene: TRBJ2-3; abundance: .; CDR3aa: CASGLSLDTQYF; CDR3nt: TGTGCTAGTGGTTTGTCCTTGGATACGCAGTATTTT
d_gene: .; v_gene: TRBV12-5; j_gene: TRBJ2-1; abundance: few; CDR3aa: CASGSPRGEQFF; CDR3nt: TGTGCTAGTGGTTCCCCCAGGGGTGAGCAGTTCTTC
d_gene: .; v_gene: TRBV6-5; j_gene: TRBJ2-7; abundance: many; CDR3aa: CASSFWDTGYEQYF; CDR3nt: TGTGCCAGCAGTTTCTGGGACACTGGCTACGAGCAGTACTTC
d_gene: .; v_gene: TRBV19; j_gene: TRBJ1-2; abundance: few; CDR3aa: CASSTAGRILNYGYTF; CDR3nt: TGTGCCAGTAGTACAGCGGGACGGATACTTAACTATGGCTACACCTTC
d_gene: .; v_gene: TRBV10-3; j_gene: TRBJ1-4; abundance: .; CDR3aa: CAPNPGRDEKLFF; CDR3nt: TGTGCCCCTAACCCGGGCAGGGACGAAAAACTGTTTTTT